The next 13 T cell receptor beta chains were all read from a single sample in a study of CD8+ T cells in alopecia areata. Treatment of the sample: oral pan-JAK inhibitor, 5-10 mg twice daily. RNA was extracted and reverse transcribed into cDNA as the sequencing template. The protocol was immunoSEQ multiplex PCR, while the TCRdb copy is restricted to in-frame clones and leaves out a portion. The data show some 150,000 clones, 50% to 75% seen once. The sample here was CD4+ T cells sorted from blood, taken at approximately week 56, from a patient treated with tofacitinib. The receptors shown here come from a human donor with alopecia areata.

Written as DNA, the CDR3 is TGCAGCACCAAAGGACAGGGCCCCTATGGCTACACCTTC. This encodes CSTKGQGPYGYTF. This chain connects TRBV29-1 to TRBJ1-2; 8 nucleotides align to TRBD1. The J segment lost 4 bases and the V segment lost 8 bases, leaving 9 bases of the junction unmatched. Germline CDR1 SQVTM, CDR2 ANQGSEA. This CDR3 spans 13 amino acids. Full variable domain (remainder filled in from reference TRBV29-1 and TRBJ1-2): SAVISQKPSRDICQRGTSLTIQCQVDSQVTMMFWYRQQPGQSLTLIATANQGSEATYESGFVIDKFPISRPNLTFSTLTVSNMSPEDSSIYLCSTKGQGPYGYTFGSGTRLTVV.

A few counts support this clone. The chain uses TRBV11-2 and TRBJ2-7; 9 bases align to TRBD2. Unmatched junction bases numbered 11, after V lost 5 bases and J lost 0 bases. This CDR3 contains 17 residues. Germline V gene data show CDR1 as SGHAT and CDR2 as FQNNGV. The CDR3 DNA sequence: TGTGCCAGCAGCCGATACGATAGCGGGGGATCCTCCTACGAGCAGTACTTC. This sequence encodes CASSRYDSGGSSYEQYF.

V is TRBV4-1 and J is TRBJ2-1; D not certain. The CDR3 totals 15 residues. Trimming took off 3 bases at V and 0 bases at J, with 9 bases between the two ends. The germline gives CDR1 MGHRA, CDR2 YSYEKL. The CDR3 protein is CASSQDRSSYNEQFF. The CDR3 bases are TGCGCCAGCAGCCAGGATAGATCCTCCTACAATGAGCAGTTCTTC.

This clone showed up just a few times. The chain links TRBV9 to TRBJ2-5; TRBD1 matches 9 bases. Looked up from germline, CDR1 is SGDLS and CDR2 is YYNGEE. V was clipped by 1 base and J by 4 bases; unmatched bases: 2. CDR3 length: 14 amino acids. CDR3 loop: CASSVSGQGETQYF. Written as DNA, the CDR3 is TGTGCCAGCAGCGTATCGGGACAGGGAGAGACCCAGTACTTC.

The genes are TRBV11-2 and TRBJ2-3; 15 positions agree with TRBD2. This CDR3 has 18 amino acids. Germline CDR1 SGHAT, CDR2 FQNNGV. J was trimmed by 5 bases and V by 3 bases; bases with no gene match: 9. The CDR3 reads CASSFSRTSGGALDTQYF. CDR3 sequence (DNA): TGTGCCAGCAGCTTCTCCCGGACTAGCGGGGGGGCCCTAGATACGCAGTATTTT.

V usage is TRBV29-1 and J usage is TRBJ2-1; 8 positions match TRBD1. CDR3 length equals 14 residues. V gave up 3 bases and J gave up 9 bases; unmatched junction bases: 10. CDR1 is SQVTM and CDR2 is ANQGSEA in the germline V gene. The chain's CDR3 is CSVDWQGARGEQFF. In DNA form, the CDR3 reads TGCAGCGTTGACTGGCAGGGGGCGCGAGGTGAGCAGTTCTTC.

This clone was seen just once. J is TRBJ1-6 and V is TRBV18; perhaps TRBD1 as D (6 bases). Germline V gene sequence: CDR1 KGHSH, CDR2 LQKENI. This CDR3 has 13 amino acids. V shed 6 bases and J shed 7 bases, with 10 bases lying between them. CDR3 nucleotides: TGTGCCAGCTCCCCCGACAGGAATTCACCCCTCCACTTT. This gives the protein CASSPDRNSPLHF.

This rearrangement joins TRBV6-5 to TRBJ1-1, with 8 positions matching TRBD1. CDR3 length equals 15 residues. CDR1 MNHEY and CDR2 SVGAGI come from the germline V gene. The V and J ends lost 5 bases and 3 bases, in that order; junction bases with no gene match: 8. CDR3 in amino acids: CASSKGDRRYTEAFF. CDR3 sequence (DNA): TGTGCCAGCAGTAAGGGGGACAGGCGGTACACTGAAGCTTTCTTT.

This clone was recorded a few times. The CDR3 reads CASSVAGSTGELFF. CDR3 DNA sequence: TGTGCCAGCAGTGTTGCGGGCTCTACCGGGGAGCTGTTTTTT. The chain is built from TRBV2 and TRBJ2-2; the D gene is possibly TRBD2 (5 bases). The ends were cut back, 4 bases at V and 5 bases at J, with 11 bases in the middle. Germline V gives CDR1 SNHLY, CDR2 FYNNEI. The CDR3 runs 14 residues.

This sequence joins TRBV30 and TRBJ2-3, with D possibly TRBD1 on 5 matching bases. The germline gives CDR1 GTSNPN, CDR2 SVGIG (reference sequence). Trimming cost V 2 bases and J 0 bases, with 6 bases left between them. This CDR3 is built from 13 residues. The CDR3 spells CAWSQGSTDTQYF. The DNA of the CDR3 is TGTGCCTGGAGTCAGGGCAGCACAGATACGCAGTATTTT. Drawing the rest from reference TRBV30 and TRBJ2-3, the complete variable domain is SQTIHQWPATLVQPVGSPLSLECTVEGTSNPNLYWYRQAAGRGLQLLFYSVGIGQISSEVPQNLSASRPQDRQFILSSKKLLLSDSGFYLCAWSQGSTDTQYFGPGTRLTVL.

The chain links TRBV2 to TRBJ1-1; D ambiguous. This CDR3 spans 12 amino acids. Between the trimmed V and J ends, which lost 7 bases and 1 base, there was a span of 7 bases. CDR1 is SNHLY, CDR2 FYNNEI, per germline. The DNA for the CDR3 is TGTGCCAGCACACCGAGGAACACTGAAGCTTTCTTT. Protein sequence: CASTPRNTEAFF.

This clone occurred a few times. The CDR3: CASSLRQSSGANVLTF. In nucleotides, the CDR3 is TGCGCCAGCAGCCTCAGACAGAGCTCTGGGGCCAACGTCCTGACTTTC. V is TRBV4-1 and J is TRBJ2-6, with D tentatively TRBD1 (5 bases). In germline, CDR1 is MGHRA, CDR2 YSYEKL. Trimming pared 4 bases from V and 0 bases from J, leaving 10 bases between. This CDR3 is built from 16 residues.

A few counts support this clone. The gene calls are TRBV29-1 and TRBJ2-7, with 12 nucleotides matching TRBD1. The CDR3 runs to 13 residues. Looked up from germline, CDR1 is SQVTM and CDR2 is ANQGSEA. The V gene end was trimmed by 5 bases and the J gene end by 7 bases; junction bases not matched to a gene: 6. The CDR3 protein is CSVSGQGAREQYF. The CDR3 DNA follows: TGCAGCGTTTCGGGACAGGGGGCAAGGGAGCAGTACTTC.